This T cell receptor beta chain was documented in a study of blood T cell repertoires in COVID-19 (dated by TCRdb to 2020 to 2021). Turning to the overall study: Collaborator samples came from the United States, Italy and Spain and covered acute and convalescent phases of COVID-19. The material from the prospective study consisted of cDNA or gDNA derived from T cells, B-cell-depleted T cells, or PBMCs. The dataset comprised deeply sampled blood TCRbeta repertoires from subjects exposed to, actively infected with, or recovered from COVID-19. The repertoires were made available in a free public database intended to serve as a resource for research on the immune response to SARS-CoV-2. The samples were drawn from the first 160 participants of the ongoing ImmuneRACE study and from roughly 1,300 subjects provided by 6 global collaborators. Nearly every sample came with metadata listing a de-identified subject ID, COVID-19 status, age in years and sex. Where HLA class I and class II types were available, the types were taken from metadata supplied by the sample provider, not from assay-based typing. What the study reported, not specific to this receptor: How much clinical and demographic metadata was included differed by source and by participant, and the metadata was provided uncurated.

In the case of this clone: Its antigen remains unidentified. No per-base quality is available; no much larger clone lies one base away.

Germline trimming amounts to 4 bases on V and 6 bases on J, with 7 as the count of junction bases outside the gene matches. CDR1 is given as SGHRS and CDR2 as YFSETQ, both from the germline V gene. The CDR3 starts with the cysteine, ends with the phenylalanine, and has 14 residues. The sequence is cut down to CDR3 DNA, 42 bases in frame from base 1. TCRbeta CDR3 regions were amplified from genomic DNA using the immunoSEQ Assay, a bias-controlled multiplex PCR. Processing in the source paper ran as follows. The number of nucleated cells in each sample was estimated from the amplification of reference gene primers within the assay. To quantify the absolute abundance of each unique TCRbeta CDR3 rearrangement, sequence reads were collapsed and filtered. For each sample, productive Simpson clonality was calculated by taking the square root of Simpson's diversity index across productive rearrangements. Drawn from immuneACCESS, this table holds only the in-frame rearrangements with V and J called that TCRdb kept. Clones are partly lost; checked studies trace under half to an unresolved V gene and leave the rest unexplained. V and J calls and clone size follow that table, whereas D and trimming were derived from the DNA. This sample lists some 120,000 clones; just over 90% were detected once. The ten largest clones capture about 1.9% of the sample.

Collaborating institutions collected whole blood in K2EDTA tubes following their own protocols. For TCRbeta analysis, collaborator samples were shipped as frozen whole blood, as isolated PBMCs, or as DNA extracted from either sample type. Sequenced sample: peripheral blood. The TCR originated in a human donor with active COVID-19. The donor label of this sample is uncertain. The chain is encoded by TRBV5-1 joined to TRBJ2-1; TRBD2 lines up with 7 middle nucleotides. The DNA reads TGCGCCAGCAGCCCGACTAGCTTTGGCAATGAGCAGTTCTTC. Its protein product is CASSPTSFGNEQFF. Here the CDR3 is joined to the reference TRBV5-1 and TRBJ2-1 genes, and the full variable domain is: KAGVTQTPRYLIKTRGQQVTLSCSPISGHRSVSWYQQTPGQGLQFLFEYFSETQRNKGNFPGRFSGRQFSNSRSEMNVSTLELGDSALYLCASSPTSFGNEQFFGPGTRLTVL.